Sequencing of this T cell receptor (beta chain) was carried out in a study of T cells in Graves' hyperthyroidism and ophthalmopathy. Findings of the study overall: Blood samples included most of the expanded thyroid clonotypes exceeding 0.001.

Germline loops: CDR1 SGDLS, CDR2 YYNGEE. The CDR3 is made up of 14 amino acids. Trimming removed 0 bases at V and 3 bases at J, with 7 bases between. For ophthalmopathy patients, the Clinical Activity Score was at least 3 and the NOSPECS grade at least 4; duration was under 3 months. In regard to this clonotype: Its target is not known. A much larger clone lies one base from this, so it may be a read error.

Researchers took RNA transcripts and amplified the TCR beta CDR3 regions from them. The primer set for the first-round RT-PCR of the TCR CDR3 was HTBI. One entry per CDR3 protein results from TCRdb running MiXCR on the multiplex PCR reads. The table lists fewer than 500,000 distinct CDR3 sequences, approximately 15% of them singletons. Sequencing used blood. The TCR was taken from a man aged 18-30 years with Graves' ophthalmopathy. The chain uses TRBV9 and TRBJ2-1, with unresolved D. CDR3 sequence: CASSVGGNYNEQFF. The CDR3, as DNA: TGTGCCAGCAGCGTAGGGGGAAACTACAATGAGCAGTTCTTC.